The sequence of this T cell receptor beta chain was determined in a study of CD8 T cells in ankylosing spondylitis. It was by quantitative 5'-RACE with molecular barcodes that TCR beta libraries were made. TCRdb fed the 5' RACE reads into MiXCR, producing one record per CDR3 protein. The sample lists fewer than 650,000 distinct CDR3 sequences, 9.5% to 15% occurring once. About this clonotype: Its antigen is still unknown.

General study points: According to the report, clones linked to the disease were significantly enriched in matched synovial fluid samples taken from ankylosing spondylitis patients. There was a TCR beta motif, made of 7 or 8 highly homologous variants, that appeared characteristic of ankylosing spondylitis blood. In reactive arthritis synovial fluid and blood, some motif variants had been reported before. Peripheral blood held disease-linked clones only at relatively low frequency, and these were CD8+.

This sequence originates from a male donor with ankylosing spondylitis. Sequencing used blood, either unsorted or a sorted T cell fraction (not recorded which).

DNA for the CDR3: TGCGCCAGCAGTAGATTTATCGTGAACACTGAAGCTTTCTTT. This gives the protein CASSRFIVNTEAFF. V and J are TRBV10-1 and TRBJ1-1, with no clear D. V was cut by 5 bases and J by 0 bases, with 10 bases left in between. Germline V lookup: CDR1 WNHNN, CDR2 SYGVQD (reference sequence). The CDR3 is 14 amino acids.